The 32 T cell receptor beta chains below were found in one sample sequenced in a study of T-cell reconstitution after alpha-beta-depleted transplantation in children. As it was prepared, the TCRbeta library received unique molecular identifiers. A single record per CDR3 protein comes from TCRdb applying MiXCR to the PCR reads. The table includes around 370,000 distinct CDR3 sequences, 15% to 20% detected once. The material was PBMCs, mostly from graft donor cells, obtained 360 days after TCRalphabeta/CD19-depleted stem cell transplant. The receptors come from a male patient aged 2 to 10 who had a stem cell transplant for acute lymphoblastic leukemia, so the T cells may come from the graft donor.

The rearrangement uses TRBV12-3 or TRBV12-4 and TRBJ1-2; D unclear. CDR3 length: 13 residues. Trimming shortened V by 7 bases and J by 6 bases, and 15 bases separated the two germline ends. CDR3 sequence (DNA): TGTGCCAGCACCCCAGCCCGGTCCCATGGCTACACCTTC. It is translated as CASTPARSHGYTF.

There are many counts of this clonotype. The chain recombines TRBV11-2 with TRBJ2-5, with TRBD1 identical over 10 bases. The V gene's germline CDR1 is SGHAT and CDR2 FQNNGV. The CDR3 spans 15 residues. Germline trimming cut 2 bases from V and 4 bases from J; bases unmatched to any gene: 4. The CDR3 loop is CASSLWTGGGETQYF. CDR3 bases: TGTGCCAGCAGCTTATGGACAGGGGGAGGAGAGACCCAGTACTTC. The full variable domain, with the rest looked up from reference TRBV11-2 and TRBJ2-5, is EAGVAQSPRYKIIEKRQSVAFWCNPISGHATLYWYQQILGQGPKLLIQFQNNGVVDDSQLPKDRFSAERLKGVDSTLKIQPAKLEDSAVYLCASSLWTGGGETQYFGPGTRLLVL.

This sequence joins TRBV4-1 and TRBJ2-1; 7 nucleotides align to TRBD2. The germline V gene encodes CDR1 MGHRA and CDR2 YSYEKL. V trimming: 3 bases; J trimming: 4 bases; junction bases outside the gene matches: 9. The CDR3 has 16 amino acids. The CDR3 is CASSHSSGEGYNEQFF. The CDR3 DNA is TGCGCCAGCAGCCATTCGAGCGGGGAGGGATACAATGAGCAGTTCTTC.

The gene calls are TRBV14 and TRBJ2-1; 10 bases are a match to TRBD2. The germline gives CDR1 SGHDN, CDR2 FVKESK. V gave up 7 bases and J gave up 8 bases; unmatched junction bases: 8. This CDR3 contains 14 residues. The CDR3 DNA reads as TGTGCCAGCACCCGCTCGCTAGCGGGAGATGAGCAGTTCTTC. It is translated as CASTRSLAGDEQFF.

The chain links TRBV6-1 to TRBJ2-3; TRBD2 aligns across 7 bases. Germline-derived CDR1 and CDR2 are MNHNS and SASEGT. This CDR3 is built from 17 residues. V was pared by 7 bases and J by 4 bases, with 17 bases of the junction left unmatched. CDR3 nucleotide sequence: TGTGCCAGCACTCCCCGGGGGGTAGCGGGTGGACCAGATACGCAGTATTTT. Protein sequence: CASTPRGVAGGPDTQYF.

This clonotype occurred many times. This chain joins TRBV12-3 or TRBV12-4 and TRBJ2-1, with a tentative D call TRBD2 (6 bases). Deletions cut 6 bases from V and 4 bases from J, with 19 bases between. The CDR3 totals 16 residues. DNA of the CDR3: TGTGCCAGCAGCCAATCTCTAGCGCTCCGGTACAATGAGCAGTTCTTC. Its translation is CASSQSLALRYNEQFF.

This clonotype was counted many times. V usage is TRBV11-2 and J usage is TRBJ2-5; weak D call: TRBD1 (5 bases). V gave up 2 bases and J gave up 4 bases, with 17 bases separating them. The CDR3 covers 16 residues. The V gene's germline CDR1 is SGHAT and CDR2 FQNNGV. The CDR3 sequence: CASSLKSIGARETQYF. The CDR3 nucleotides read TGTGCCAGCAGCTTAAAATCTATAGGGGCACGAGAGACCCAGTACTTC.

This clonotype was seen a handful of times. V is TRBV6-1 and J is TRBJ1-2; perhaps TRBD1 as D (5 bases). Trimming pared 2 bases from V and 8 bases from J, leaving 12 bases between. This CDR3 spans 13 amino acids. CDR1 MNHNS and CDR2 SASEGT come from the germline V gene. The CDR3 region has the DNA TGTGCCAGCAGTGAATCGGGGGTACAAGGCTACACCTTC. Its protein is CASSESGVQGYTF.

CDR3 DNA sequence: TGTGCCAGCAGTTTCAGGGGGGATTCTTGGGAGCAGTACTTC. Protein: CASSFRGDSWEQYF. This chain connects TRBV27 to TRBJ2-7; D might be TRBD1 (7 bases). This CDR3 region has 14 residues. Germline V CDR1 and CDR2: MNHEY, SMNVEV (reference sequence). Trimming removed 3 bases from V and 7 bases from J, with 16 bases in between.

For the CDR3, the DNA is TGTGCCAGCAGCGCTAGCGGGAGCGCGGGCAATGAGCAGTTCTTC. It yields the protein CASSASGSAGNEQFF. This chain uses TRBV7-2 with TRBJ2-1, with 10 bases fitting TRBD2. CDR1 is SGHTA, CDR2 FQGNSA, per germline. J gave up 6 bases and V 5 bases, and 7 bases lay outside the gene matches. The CDR3 consists of 15 residues.

This clonotype showed up just a few times. The chain recombines TRBV6-1 with TRBJ2-1, with 10 bases lining up with TRBD2. CDR1 is MNHNS, CDR2 SASEGT, per germline. V lost 10 bases to trimming and J lost 7 bases; unmatched junction nucleotides: 7. The CDR3 has 13 amino acids. CDR3 sequence reads: CATLGLAKNEQFF. The CDR3 nucleotides are TGTGCCACCCTGGGACTAGCGAAAAATGAGCAGTTCTTC.

This clonotype was counted a few times. The rearrangement uses TRBV7-9 and TRBJ2-3, with D uncertain. The CDR3 extends over 15 amino acids. The ends were cut back, 6 bases at V and 0 bases at J, with 13 bases in the middle. Germline V gene data show CDR1 as SEHNR and CDR2 as FQNEAQ (reference sequence). CDR3: CASSSLISSTDTQYF. In DNA form, the CDR3 reads TGTGCCAGCAGTTCGTTAATATCTAGCACAGATACGCAGTATTTT.

This clonotype was detected only a few times. The rearrangement links TRBV4-1 to TRBJ2-7, with TRBD1 matching 11 bases. J gave up 2 bases and V 4 bases, and 7 bases lay outside the gene matches. The CDR3 is 16 amino acids. Looked up from germline, CDR1 is MGHRA and CDR2 is YSYEKL. CDR3: CASSLLGQGDTYEQYF. The CDR3 DNA is TGCGCCAGCAGCCTCCTGGGACAGGGGGATACCTACGAGCAGTACTTC.

This clonotype turned up a few times. V is TRBV20-1 and J is TRBJ2-1; D is uncertain. The CDR3 runs to 15 residues. V gave up 3 bases and J gave up 0 bases, with 12 bases separating them. Germline assignment: CDR1 DFQATT and CDR2 SNEGSKA (reference sequence). The CDR3 is CSARNAGGSYNEQFF. CDR3 coding DNA: TGCAGTGCTAGGAATGCAGGTGGCTCCTACAATGAGCAGTTCTTC.

This sequence joins TRBV7-6 and TRBJ2-1; no clear D. The CDR3 covers 12 residues. The germline V gene has CDR1 SGHVS and CDR2 FNYEAQ. Trimming pared 1 base from V and 8 bases from J, leaving 6 bases between. CDR3 protein: CASSLVGYEQFF. The CDR3 DNA is TGTGCCAGCAGCTTAGTTGGATATGAGCAGTTCTTC.

This chain uses TRBV20-1 with TRBJ2-3, with 9 positions matching TRBD2. CDR3 length equals 13 residues. Trimming cost V 6 bases and J 1 base; bases outside gene matches: 2. The germline V gene encodes CDR1 DFQATT and CDR2 SNEGSKA (reference sequence). Here the CDR3 reads CSALAGRTDTQYF. DNA for the CDR3: TGCAGTGCCCTAGCGGGGCGCACAGATACGCAGTATTTT.

A few counts support this clonotype. The chain couples TRBV28 to TRBJ2-6; 7 nucleotides agree with TRBD1. Germline CDR1 reads MDHEN; CDR2 reads SYDVKM. This CDR3 has 16 residues. Trimming at V came to 6 bases and at J to 4 bases, leaving 9 bases not matched to a gene. CDR3 sequence reads: CASSPQTGIGANVLTF. The CDR3 nucleotides read TGTGCCAGCAGCCCCCAGACAGGGATAGGGGCCAACGTCCTGACTTTC.

The rearrangement uses TRBV20-1 and TRBJ1-4; tentative D call: TRBD1 (5 bases). V gave up 3 bases and J gave up 4 bases, with 12 bases separating them. The CDR3 has 14 amino acids. Germline lookup yields CDR1 DFQATT and CDR2 SNEGSKA (reference sequence). The DNA of the CDR3 is TGCAGTGCTAGCCGCGGGGGGAATAATGAAAAACTGTTTTTT. Encoded protein: CSASRGGNNEKLFF.

This clonotype was observed a few times. This chain uses TRBV6-2 or TRBV6-3 with TRBJ2-3; the match to TRBD2 covers 7 bases. The CDR3 runs to 16 residues. The V and J ends lost 7 bases and 3 bases, in that order; junction bases with no gene match: 13. Germline loops: CDR1 MNHEY, CDR2 SVGEGT. Here the CDR3 DNA reads TGTGCCAGCACCCCCTTGGGAGGGCTGCGAACAGATACGCAGTATTTT. Translation gives CASTPLGGLRTDTQYF.

This clonotype occurred a few times. The rearrangement uses TRBV6-1 and TRBJ2-5; no reliable D call. The CDR3 length is 15 residues. Germline CDR1 and CDR2: MNHNS and SASEGT. Trimming took off 7 bases at V and 7 bases at J, with 22 bases between the two ends. CDR3 nucleotides: TGTGCCAGCAAAGGAGACCCACCAATTGTTCCGACCCAGTACTTC. It is translated as CASKGDPPIVPTQYF.

V gene TRBV5-1 combines with J gene TRBJ2-1; 8 bases map to TRBD2. The CDR3 is 15 amino acids. With 2 bases clipped from V and 7 bases from J, the junction kept 8 bases outside the gene matches. The germline gives CDR1 SGHRS, CDR2 YFSETQ. CDR3: CASSFWSGSDNEQFF. CDR3 DNA sequence: TGCGCCAGCAGCTTCTGGAGCGGGAGTGATAATGAGCAGTTCTTC. Filled out from reference TRBV5-1 and TRBJ2-1, the complete variable domain reads KAGVTQTPRYLIKTRGQQVTLSCSPISGHRSVSWYQQTPGQGLQFLFEYFSETQRNKGNFPGRFSGRQFSNSRSEMNVSTLELGDSALYLCASSFWSGSDNEQFFGPGTRLTVL.

CDR3 nucleotides: TGTGCCAGCAGTTTTAGGGCAGGGGGCCTCTACGAGCAGTACTTC. This encodes CASSFRAGGLYEQYF. The rearrangement uses TRBV12-3 or TRBV12-4 and TRBJ2-7, with 8 bases lining up with TRBD1. The V and J ends lost 3 bases and 3 bases, in that order; junction bases with no gene match: 7. The CDR3 is made up of 15 amino acids.

This chain connects TRBV12-3 or TRBV12-4 to TRBJ2-7, with TRBD2 matching over 12 bases. CDR3 length: 15 residues. The trim removed 6 bases at V and 4 bases at J, leaving 7 bases unmatched. The CDR3 nucleotides read TGTGCCAGCAGACACGGACTAGCGGGAATGTACGAGCAGTACTTC. Translating it yields CASRHGLAGMYEQYF.

The sample holds many counts of this clonotype. This chain uses TRBV20-1 with TRBJ2-7; either TRBD1 or TRBD2 may supply D (5 bases each). The length of the CDR3 is 12 residues. CDR1 and CDR2 from the germline V gene are DFQATT and SNEGSKA (reference sequence). Trimming took off 6 bases at V and 2 bases at J, with 11 bases between the two ends. CDR3 nucleotides: TGCAGTGCACAGGACTCTACCTACGAGCAGTACTTC. Amino acids: CSAQDSTYEQYF.

This clonotype was seen repeatedly, ten times or more. The chain uses TRBV20-1 and TRBJ2-7, with no clear D. Germline-derived CDR1 and CDR2 are DFQATT and SNEGSKA (reference sequence). V was cut by 4 bases and J by 0 bases, with 7 bases left in between. The CDR3 is made up of 12 amino acids. Here the CDR3 reads CSATDDSYEQYF. The CDR3 region has the DNA TGCAGTGCTACGGACGACTCCTACGAGCAGTACTTC.

The J gene is TRBJ2-1, the V gene TRBV7-3; D may be TRBD2 (5 bases). The CDR3 extends over 15 amino acids. V was trimmed by 2 bases and J by 10 bases, leaving 18 bases between them. The germline CDR1 and CDR2 sequences are SGHTA and FQGTGA. Written as DNA, the CDR3 is TGTGCCAGCAGCTTACGTACGGAGCACCGGGGAGAGCAGTTCTTC. It yields the protein CASSLRTEHRGEQFF.

The chain is built from TRBV10-2 and TRBJ2-2; TRBD2 is a possible D gene (5 bases). Trimming took off 2 bases at V and 4 bases at J, with 5 bases between the two ends. The germline CDR1 and CDR2 sequences are WSHSY and SAAADI. The CDR3 extends over 13 amino acids. The CDR3 region is CASSETSTGELFF. Written as DNA, the CDR3 is TGCGCCAGCAGTGAGACTAGCACCGGGGAGCTGTTTTTT.

V is TRBV24-1 and J is TRBJ1-3, with D perhaps matching TRBD1 (5 bases). This CDR3 has 13 residues. The germline V and J ends were trimmed by 5 bases and 4 bases, with 8 bases remaining between them. Germline-derived CDR1 and CDR2 are KGHDR and SFDVKD. CDR3 sequence reads: CATSAGYGNTIYF. Here the CDR3 DNA reads TGTGCCACCAGTGCAGGGTACGGAAACACCATATATTTT.

This clonotype appeared a few times. This chain connects TRBV4-3 to TRBJ2-3; D is tentatively TRBD1 or TRBD2 (5 bases each). Trimming removed 2 bases at V and 4 bases at J, with 16 bases between. The CDR3 extends over 16 amino acids. The germline gives CDR1 LGHNA, CDR2 YSLEER. The DNA of the CDR3 is TGCGCCAGCAGCCAAACCCCGGGACCCAGGCCAGATACGCAGTATTTT. Its translation: CASSQTPGPRPDTQYF.

The rearrangement links TRBV24-1 to TRBJ2-5; D perhaps matches TRBD2 (6 bases). Germline values: CDR1 KGHDR, CDR2 SFDVKD. The length of the CDR3 is 20 residues. Trimming stripped 1 base from V and 5 bases from J, with 28 bases between. The CDR3 DNA reads as TGTGCCACCAGTGATTTTCCGACTAGATCGCTGCTGGCTGCTACGGAGACCCAGTACTTC. Its translation: CATSDFPTRSLLAATETQYF.

The chain uses TRBV20-1 and TRBJ2-1; D is unresolved. Germline values: CDR1 DFQATT, CDR2 SNEGSKA (reference sequence). CDR3 size: 16 residues. CDR3 residues: CSVPGQPLSSYNEQFF. CDR3 DNA sequence: TGCAGCGTCCCGGGCCAGCCCCTGAGCTCCTACAATGAGCAGTTCTTC.

This clonotype was observed a few times. The chain links TRBV5-1 to TRBJ2-1, with 7 bases identical to TRBD1. The V and J ends lost 4 bases and 7 bases, in that order; junction bases with no gene match: 11. The CDR3 runs to 15 residues. Germline CDR1 reads SGHRS; CDR2 reads YFSETQ. CDR3 in amino acids: CASSGYRDSANEQFF. As DNA, the CDR3 is TGCGCCAGCAGCGGCTACCGGGACAGCGCTAATGAGCAGTTCTTC.